Listed below are T cell receptor beta chains from one sample, sequenced in a study of blood T cells in healthy people across ages. Using its own MiXCR run on the 5' RACE reads, TCRdb lists one record per CDR3 protein. The profile shows over 700,000 distinct CDR3 sequences, about 55% of them singletons. The sequenced material came from blood. These receptors all stem from an elderly man in good health. Each CDR3 is given with its conserved first and last residue. The order of the fields is CDR3 DNA, CDR3 protein, V gene, J gene, D gene, clone size. A D gene is named only where the DNA matches it firmly. Size is omitted from some rows. Given values are once, few, many or a class for expanded clones.

DNA: TGCAGCGTCCTTGGGATACAGGGGGGGGAGACCCAGTACTTC
CDR3: CSVLGIQGGETQYF
V: TRBV29-1
J: TRBJ2-5
D: NA
size: NA

DNA: TGTGCCAGCAGTTTTAACGTGGGAGGGCTCTATGAGCAGTTCTTC
CDR3: CASSFNVGGLYEQFF
V: TRBV12-3/TRBV12-4
J: TRBJ2-1
D: TRBD2
size: NA

DNA: TGTGCCACAGCTACTAGCGGGGGTGGAGATACGCAGTATTTT
CDR3: CATATSGGGDTQYF
V: TRBV24-1
J: TRBJ2-3
D: TRBD2
size: NA

DNA: TGCGCCAGCAGCCCCAACCTGAGCTCCTATAATTCACCCCTCCACTTT
CDR3: CASSPNLSSYNSPLHF
V: TRBV4-1
J: TRBJ1-6
D: NA
size: NA

DNA: TGTGCCAGCAGCAGGGTGTCCGGGGCCAACGTCCTGACTTTC
CDR3: CASSRVSGANVLTF
V: TRBV7-9
J: TRBJ2-6
D: NA
size: few

DNA: TGCGCCAGCAGCTTGTCCGGACAACACACCGGGGAGCTGTTTTTT
CDR3: CASSLSGQHTGELFF
V: TRBV5-1
J: TRBJ2-2
D: NA
size: NA

DNA: TGTGCCAGCAGCTTACGGCGTGAGCGGCCGGGTGGGGAGACCCAGTACTTC
CDR3: CASSLRRERPGGETQYF
V: TRBV7-2
J: TRBJ2-5
D: NA
size: NA

DNA: TGTGCCAGCAGTCCACCAGGGGGCTTAGTCAATGAGCAGTTCTTC
CDR3: CASSPPGGLVNEQFF
V: TRBV28
J: TRBJ2-1
D: TRBD1
size: NA

DNA: TGTGCCAGCAGTTTCCTCACTCCAGGGGAAAACTATGGCTACACCTTC
CDR3: CASSFLTPGENYGYTF
V: TRBV27
J: TRBJ1-2
D: NA
size: NA

DNA: TGCGCCAGCAGCTTGGAACTAGCCCCCTACAATGAGCAGTTCTTC
CDR3: CASSLELAPYNEQFF
V: TRBV5-1
J: TRBJ2-1
D: NA
size: once

DNA: TGCAGCGTCCCGGGACTAGCGGGAGTTGGGGACGAGCAGTACTTC
CDR3: CSVPGLAGVGDEQYF
V: TRBV29-1
J: TRBJ2-7
D: TRBD2
size: few

DNA: TGTGCCTGCAGTTACGAGGGTTCGTCCTACAATGAGCAGTTCTTC
CDR3: CACSYEGSSYNEQFF
V: TRBV6-5
J: TRBJ2-1
D: NA
size: NA

DNA: TGCGCCAGCAGTGGAGGGGTTCCCACAGATACGCAGTATTTT
CDR3: CASSGGVPTDTQYF
V: TRBV5-1
J: TRBJ2-3
D: NA
size: few

DNA: TGTGCCACCAGTGATCCTGGGACAAGGGGGTACAATGAGCAGTTCTTC
CDR3: CATSDPGTRGYNEQFF
V: TRBV24-1
J: TRBJ2-1
D: NA
size: few

DNA: TGTGCCAGCAGTCGGACTAGCGGGAGTTCGGGCGAGCAGTACTTC
CDR3: CASSRTSGSSGEQYF
V: TRBV28
J: TRBJ2-7
D: TRBD2
size: NA

DNA: TGCAGCGTTGTGCAAGGCTTAACCTACGAGCAGTACTTC
CDR3: CSVVQGLTYEQYF
V: TRBV29-1
J: TRBJ2-7
D: NA
size: NA

DNA: TGTGCCAGCAGCTTAGGGACTAGCGGTACCCTACACGAGCAGTACTTC
CDR3: CASSLGTSGTLHEQYF
V: TRBV7-6
J: TRBJ2-7
D: TRBD2
size: NA

DNA: TGCAGCGTTGTACAGCTGAACACTGAAGCTTTCTTT
CDR3: CSVVQLNTEAFF
V: TRBV29-1
J: TRBJ1-1
D: NA
size: few

DNA: TGCGCCAGCGGGGGAGAGACTCACTATGGCTACACCTTC
CDR3: CASGGETHYGYTF
V: TRBV5-1
J: TRBJ1-2
D: NA
size: NA

DNA: TGTGCCAGCAGCCCTAGCGAGAACGAGCAGTACTTC
CDR3: CASSPSENEQYF
V: TRBV7-2
J: TRBJ2-7
D: NA
size: few

DNA: TGTGCCAGCAGCTTAGGCCCCGGGACAGGGCGTTCTGGCTACACCTTC
CDR3: CASSLGPGTGRSGYTF
V: TRBV11-2
J: TRBJ1-2
D: TRBD1
size: NA

DNA: TGCGCCAGCAGCTTGGCCGGGGTTACTGAAGCTTTCTTT
CDR3: CASSLAGVTEAFF
V: TRBV5-1
J: TRBJ1-1
D: NA
size: few

DNA: TGTGCCAGCAGCACCCCGAACGTTTACGAGCAGTACTTC
CDR3: CASSTPNVYEQYF
V: TRBV7-2
J: TRBJ2-7
D: NA
size: few

DNA: TGTGGCGCAGGGATCAATGAGCAGTTCTTC
CDR3: CGAGINEQFF
V: TRBV6-5
J: TRBJ2-1
D: NA
size: NA

DNA: TGTGCTAGTGGTTTGCTCCTTCCTATACATGGGGTCAATAGCAATCAGCCCCAGCATTTT
CDR3: CASGLLLPIHGVNSNQPQHF
V: TRBV12-5
J: TRBJ1-5
D: NA
size: few

DNA: TGTGCCAGCAGTCCACAGGGGGTAGAGACCCAGTACTTC
CDR3: CASSPQGVETQYF
V: TRBV6-1
J: TRBJ2-5
D: TRBD1
size: NA

DNA: TGTGCCAGCAGCCCGGGACTAGCGGGAGGACGTGAGCAGTTCTTC
CDR3: CASSPGLAGGREQFF
V: TRBV7-6
J: TRBJ2-1
D: TRBD2
size: NA

DNA: TGTGCCAGCAGCCACAGCGGGACAGCTGCAACTAATGAAAAACTGTTTTTT
CDR3: CASSHSGTAATNEKLFF
V: TRBV3-1
J: TRBJ1-4
D: TRBD1
size: NA

DNA: TGTGCCATACCACAGAACTATGGCTACACCTTC
CDR3: CAIPQNYGYTF
V: TRBV10-3
J: TRBJ1-2
D: NA
size: NA

DNA: TGCGCCAGCAGCCCGGAATGGGCTAATGAAAAACTGTTTTTT
CDR3: CASSPEWANEKLFF
V: TRBV5-1
J: TRBJ1-4
D: NA
size: NA

DNA: TGCAGTGCTCCTATTAACTATGGCTACACCTTC
CDR3: CSAPINYGYTF
V: TRBV20-1
J: TRBJ1-2
D: NA
size: NA

DNA: TGTGCCAGCAGTGACCAGCGGGACCACTACGAGCAGTACTTC
CDR3: CASSDQRDHYEQYF
V: TRBV2
J: TRBJ2-7
D: TRBD2
size: NA